This T cell receptor beta chain appears in the sequencing data of a study of a mutant IDH1 vaccine in newly diagnosed glioma. At the level of the study: The initiation of vaccination occurred 4-6 weeks after radiotherapy alone, or with temozolomide cycles. Patients had received radiotherapy, temozolomide, or both previously, most receiving both.

The germline V and J ends were trimmed by 5 bases and 5 bases, with 21 bases remaining between them. Germline V gene sequence: CDR1 MNHEY, CDR2 SMNVEV (reference sequence). This CDR3 comprises 16 residues. This clone occurred a few times. Its antigen is as yet unknown. Described time point: week 47, end of study. Every vaccination contained 300 ug of the mutant IDH1 20-mer peptide and was paired with topical imiquimod. Only in-frame clones appear in the TCRdb table, and some are missing; sequencing was by immunoSEQ multiplex PCR. The sample shows under 30,000 clones, 84% of them seen only once. The sequenced sample was PBMCs, obtained from a glioma patient whose treatment included an IDH1 peptide vaccine. This TCR was recovered from a middle-aged man with glioma. The V gene is TRBV27, the J gene TRBJ1-1, with no clear D. CDR3 DNA: TGTGCCAGCAGTCCCAGGAAACAGAGGGTAGGGACTGAAGCTTTCTTT. Translated, it gives CASSPRKQRVGTEAFF.